Presented here are 14 T cell receptor beta chains from one specimen sequenced in a study of blood T cell repertoires in COVID-19. This table comes from immunoSEQ multiplex PCR, and its TCRdb copy is limited to in-frame clones, with some not included. Among approximately 68,000 clones listed, roughly nine tenths were seen once. The sequenced material came from peripheral blood. These receptors came from a woman aged 55 to 70 with acute or convalescent COVID-19.

This chain links TRBV30 with TRBJ2-3; 7 bases are shared with TRBD2. V was pared by 3 bases and J by 5 bases, with 5 bases of the junction left unmatched. The germline V gene has CDR1 GTSNPN and CDR2 SVGIG (reference sequence). The CDR3 length is 13 residues. The CDR3, as DNA: TGTGCCTGGAGCAAAGGGAGGGTAGATACGCAGTATTTT. Residues: CAWSKGRVDTQYF.

The V and J genes are TRBV30 and TRBJ2-3; 9 nucleotides line up with TRBD2. Germline V gene lookup returns CDR1 GTSNPN and CDR2 SVGIG (reference sequence). V gave up 7 bases and J gave up 4 bases; unmatched junction bases: 6. The CDR3 is 13 amino acids. CDR3 amino acids: CAFWGGGADTQYF. The DNA of the CDR3 is TGTGCCTTCTGGGGCGGGGGGGCAGATACGCAGTATTTT.

The rearrangement uses TRBV5-1 and TRBJ2-4, with TRBD1 identical over 9 bases. Germline-derived CDR1 and CDR2 are SGHRS and YFSETQ. CDR3 size: 16 residues. Unmatched junction bases numbered 5, after V lost 4 bases and J lost 0 bases. The DNA for the CDR3 is TGCGCCAGCAGCAAGAGACAGGGGGGAGCCAAAAACATTCAGTACTTC. The encoded protein is CASSKRQGGAKNIQYF.

J is TRBJ2-3 and V is TRBV14; possibly TRBD1 for D (6 bases). Germline V gene sequence: CDR1 SGHDN, CDR2 FVKESK. The V end lost 4 bases, the J end lost 7 bases, and 21 bases lay between the germline ends. The CDR3 sequence is 16 residues long. CDR3 amino acids: CASSRIGQPADYTQYF. Here the CDR3 DNA reads TGTGCCAGCAGCCGAATAGGACAGCCGGCGGACTATACGCAGTATTTT.

The chain carries TRBV2 and TRBJ2-7; 7 bases align to TRBD1. The trim removed 6 bases at V and 5 bases at J, leaving 7 bases unmatched. The CDR3 length is 13 residues. CDR1 and CDR2 (germline): SNHLY, FYNNEI. The CDR3 sequence: CASSVDRVNEQYF. The DNA for the CDR3 is TGTGCCAGCAGCGTTGACAGGGTGAACGAGCAGTACTTC.

The rearrangement joins TRBV4-2 to TRBJ2-3, with D perhaps TRBD2 (5 bases). The V and J ends lost 4 bases and 2 bases respectively, with 10 bases between them. This CDR3 has 14 residues. Germline V lookup: CDR1 LGHNA, CDR2 YNFKEQ. CDR3 region: CASSLSGVTDTQYF. The CDR3 bases are TGTGCCAGCAGCCTCAGCGGCGTCACAGATACGCAGTATTTT.

The chain has TRBV5-1 and TRBJ1-6; D perhaps matches TRBD1 (6 bases). CDR3 length equals 18 residues. Germline lookup yields CDR1 SGHRS and CDR2 YFSETQ. V lost 4 bases and J lost 9, with 26 bases in between. CDR3 region: CASSPGREIILGASPLHF. In DNA form, the CDR3 reads TGCGCCAGCAGCCCGGGACGGGAAATTATTCTGGGGGCTTCACCCCTCCACTTT.

V is TRBV6-5 and J is TRBJ2-1; no definite D call. Trimming pared 5 bases from V and 7 bases from J, leaving 9 bases between. Germline CDR1 is MNHEY and CDR2 is SVGAGI. The CDR3 runs 12 residues. The CDR3, as DNA: TGTGCCAGCAGTCCCCGTCTGAATGAGCAGTTCTTC. This encodes CASSPRLNEQFF.

J is TRBJ2-3 and V is TRBV20-1, with D tentatively TRBD2 (5 bases). Per the germline V gene, CDR1 is DFQATT and CDR2 is SNEGSKA (reference sequence). The CDR3 is 11 residues long. The germline V and J ends were trimmed by 6 bases and 5 bases, with 9 bases remaining between them. DNA for the CDR3: TGCAGTGCCCCCCGGGGAGATACGCAGTATTTT. Amino acids: CSAPRGDTQYF.

This clone was observed a single time. The rearrangement uses TRBV10-1 and TRBJ1-2, with D possibly TRBD1 on 5 matching bases. The germline V and J ends were trimmed by 9 bases and 4 bases, with 21 bases remaining between them. This CDR3 is 15 amino acids long. CDR1 and CDR2 (germline): WNHNN, SYGVQD (reference sequence). CDR3 residues: CASHERGRSGYGYTF. CDR3 DNA sequence: TGCGCCAGTCATGAGCGGGGCCGGAGCGGCTATGGCTACACCTTC.

This chain joins TRBV5-1 and TRBJ2-7; 7 bases match TRBD1. Trimming removed 7 bases from V and 1 base from J; junction bases left unmatched: 5. This CDR3 comprises 13 residues. CDR1 is SGHRS, CDR2 YFSETQ, per germline. CDR3 DNA: TGCGCCAGCTCGGGACAGCTTTCCTACGAGCAGTACTTC. This gives the protein CASSGQLSYEQYF. The full variable domain, completed using reference TRBV5-1 and TRBJ2-7, is KAGVTQTPRYLIKTRGQQVTLSCSPISGHRSVSWYQQTPGQGLQFLFEYFSETQRNKGNFPGRFSGRQFSNSRSEMNVSTLELGDSALYLCASSGQLSYEQYFGPGTRLTVT.

The chain couples TRBV4-1 to TRBJ1-1, with no clear D. Looked up from germline, CDR1 is MGHRA and CDR2 is YSYEKL. The CDR3 covers 13 residues. V gave up 2 bases and J gave up 0 bases, with 4 bases separating them. The CDR3 is CASSQTMNTEAFF. CDR3 bases: TGCGCCAGCAGCCAAACTATGAACACTGAAGCTTTCTTT.

The V and J genes are TRBV2 and TRBJ2-1; no reliable D call. The CDR3 extends over 17 amino acids. Germline CDR1 reads SNHLY; CDR2 reads FYNNEI. Trimming took off 6 bases at V and 0 bases at J, with 18 bases between the two ends. Here the CDR3 reads CASRDVLDMSSYNEQFF. Written as DNA, the CDR3 is TGTGCCAGCAGAGACGTATTAGACATGAGCTCCTACAATGAGCAGTTCTTC.

This rearrangement joins TRBV30 to TRBJ1-2; TRBD1 might be the D (6 bases). V gave up 7 bases and J gave up 4 bases, with 13 bases separating them. In germline, CDR1 is GTSNPN, CDR2 SVGIG (reference sequence). The CDR3 totals 12 residues. This CDR3 reads CALTTGTYGYTF. As DNA, the CDR3 is TGTGCCTTGACTACAGGGACCTATGGCTACACCTTC.